This T cell receptor beta chain originates from a study of blood T cell repertoires in COVID-19. Background on the study: The study drew acute and convalescent COVID-19 samples from the United States, Italy and Spain.

In the authors' workflow: Estimated nucleated cell counts came from reference gene primer amplification. TCRdb's table, derived via immunoSEQ multiplex PCR, lists solely in-frame clones and lacks some. That table gives V, J and clone size, and the DNA gave D and trimming. Of 250,000 to 300,000 clones in the sample, approximately 91% were seen once. Sequenced material: PBMCs or T cells enriched from blood (not recorded which). The origin of this receptor is a woman between 40 and 55 years old who had recovered from COVID-19.

DNA of the CDR3: TGTGCCAGCACCATACTAGCCGGCGACACCGGGGAGCTGTTTTTT. Amino acids: CASTILAGDTGELFF. The rearrangement joins TRBV2 to TRBJ2-2; possible D gene TRBD2, 6 bases. The ends were cut back, 7 bases at V and 3 bases at J, with 15 bases in the middle. The CDR3 is made up of 15 amino acids. From germline, CDR1 is SNHLY and CDR2 FYNNEI.